This is a list of T cell receptor beta chains from one sample in a study of blood T cell repertoires in COVID-19. Clones were read by immunoSEQ multiplex PCR, and TCRdb kept only the in-frame ones, dropping some. The sample lists 75,000 to 100,000 clones; roughly 84% were seen once. Sample: peripheral blood. These receptors were collected from an elderly woman with acute or convalescent COVID-19. Each CDR3 is given without its conserved first and last residue. Clone size is shown for a subset of rows, as once, few, many or a class of expanded clone.

j_call v_call cdr3_length clone_size cdr3_aa
TRBJ1-1 TRBV5-5 12 NA ASSTGQRTGEAF
TRBJ2-5 TRBV12-3/TRBV12-4 11 NA ASSLDTPETQY
TRBJ2-2 TRBV5-1 16 NA ASSPMRGTGTSDGELF
TRBJ2-5 TRBV7-9 17 NA ASSLAIASGTMYQETQY
TRBJ2-1 TRBV5-1 14 once ASSLDPGGAYNEQF
TRBJ2-1 TRBV7-9 13 NA ASSSHIQLDHEQF
TRBJ1-1 TRBV6-1 12 NA ASSEVKGWTEAF
TRBJ1-2 TRBV6-1 12 NA ASSDAGVAYGYT
TRBJ1-1 TRBV7-8 11 NA ASRDNLDTEAF
TRBJ1-2 TRBV19 10 NA ASSIADYGYT
TRBJ1-2 TRBV24-1 11 NA ATSDSGDRGYT